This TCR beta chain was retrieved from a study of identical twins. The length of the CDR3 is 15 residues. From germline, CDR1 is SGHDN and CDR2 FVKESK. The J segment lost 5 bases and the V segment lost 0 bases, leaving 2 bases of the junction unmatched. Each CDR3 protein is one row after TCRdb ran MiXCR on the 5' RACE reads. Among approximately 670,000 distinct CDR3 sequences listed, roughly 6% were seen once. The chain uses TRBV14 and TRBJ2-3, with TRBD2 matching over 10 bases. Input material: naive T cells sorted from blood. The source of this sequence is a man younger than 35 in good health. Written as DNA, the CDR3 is TGTGCCAGCAGCCAAGATCCTAGCGGGAGAGATACGCAGTATTTT. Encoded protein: CASSQDPSGRDTQYF.